The 31 T cell receptor beta chains below were found in one sample sequenced in a study of shared clonotypes between healthy human individuals. Clones were sequenced by immunoSEQ multiplex PCR, and TCRdb holds only the in-frame ones, with some missing. The sample has roughly 510,000 clones, about three quarters seen once. The sample consisted of PBMCs. These receptors came from a woman in her forties in good health. Some clones in this sample may be carry-over from other donors' samples.

This rearrangement joins TRBV2 to TRBJ2-1, with 8 bases aligning to TRBD2. The CDR3 runs 13 residues. J gave up 10 bases and V 6 bases, and 8 bases lay outside the gene matches. The V gene's germline CDR1 is SNHLY and CDR2 FYNNEI. CDR3 DNA: TGTGCCAGCAGGGTTAGCGGGACCCGGGAGCAGTTCTTC. This codes for CASRVSGTREQFF.

The rearrangement joins TRBV11-2 to TRBJ2-5; 7 bases line up with TRBD2. There are 16 residues in the CDR3. Germline V CDR1 and CDR2: SGHAT, FQNNGV. V trimming: 7 bases; J trimming: 2 bases; junction bases outside the gene matches: 13. CDR3 protein: CASTMEGGRGQETQYF. CDR3 nucleotides: TGTGCCAGCACCATGGAGGGAGGGAGGGGTCAAGAGACCCAGTACTTC.

This clone was observed a handful of times. The rearrangement joins TRBV6-6 to TRBJ1-1, with D unclear. V lost 6 bases and J lost 10, with 21 bases in between. The CDR3 sequence is 14 residues long. Germline V gene sequence: CDR1 MNHNY, CDR2 SVGAGI (reference sequence). In DNA form, the CDR3 reads TGTGCCAGCAGCCCCCCGGGTGCAGGCCTCGGAGCTTTCTTT. This translates into CASSPPGAGLGAFF.

This clone was found a few times. V is TRBV7-9 and J is TRBJ1-1; D gene ambiguous. Trimming removed 3 bases from V and 3 bases from J, with 5 bases in between. Germline V gives CDR1 SEHNR, CDR2 FQNEAQ (reference sequence). The CDR3 totals 12 residues. CDR3 region: CASSFVHTEAFF. The CDR3 DNA sequence: TGTGCCAGCAGCTTCGTCCACACTGAAGCTTTCTTT.

J is TRBJ1-6 and V is TRBV6-6; 10 bases are a match to TRBD1. V dropped 6 bases and J dropped 6; count of bases not matched to a gene: 2. This CDR3 has 14 residues. In germline, CDR1 is MNHNY, CDR2 SVGAGI (reference sequence). The CDR3 here is CASRGQGINSPLHF. Here the CDR3 DNA reads TGTGCCAGCAGGGGACAGGGGATTAATTCACCCCTCCACTTT.

There are many counts of this clone. This rearrangement joins TRBV5-6 to TRBJ2-2; TRBD1 aligns across 9 bases. This CDR3 contains 15 residues. The V gene's germline CDR1 is SGHDT and CDR2 YYEEEE. V gave up 4 bases and J gave up 0 bases; unmatched junction bases: 1. The CDR3 DNA reads TGTGCCAGCAGCAGGGACAGGGCGAACACCGGGGAGCTGTTTTTT. This sequence encodes CASSRDRANTGELFF.

CDR3 sequence: CASSWDRVGADTQYF. DNA for the CDR3: TGTGCCAGCAGTTGGGACAGGGTCGGGGCAGATACGCAGTATTTT. The chain is built from TRBV6-5 and TRBJ2-3, with 9 bases matching TRBD1. This CDR3 contains 15 residues. Germline V gene sequence: CDR1 MNHEY, CDR2 SVGAGI. After removal of 4 bases from V and 4 bases from J, the junction contained 6 bases not matched to a gene.

Points on this clone: This specimen includes other DNA sequences encoding the same CDR3. The V gene is TRBV5-1, the J gene TRBJ1-2; no reliable D call. V dropped 0 bases and J dropped 0 bases, with 3 bases sitting between them. The CDR3 consists of 13 residues. Germline CDR1 and CDR2: SGHRS and YFSETQ. The CDR3 DNA sequence: TGCGCCAGCAGCTTGGATACTAACTATGGCTACACCTTC. Translation: CASSLDTNYGYTF.

Remarks on this clone: A junction end diverges from the germline sequence, so it may reflect a read error. The chain is built from TRBV4-1 and TRBJ1-2, with D unclear. The CDR3 sequence is 13 residues long. Germline V gene data show CDR1 as MGHRA and CDR2 as YSYEKL. CDR3: CASSKDSPTGYTF. The CDR3 DNA reads as TGCGCCAGCAGCAAAGATTCCCCGACTGGCTACACCTTC.

The CDR3 here is CASSAGTGRKEKLFF. CDR3 DNA: TGTGCCAGCAGTGCCGGGACAGGGAGAAAGGAAAAACTGTTTTTT. V and J are TRBV28 and TRBJ1-4; 9 positions match TRBD1. The CDR3 is made up of 15 amino acids. CDR1 is MDHEN, CDR2 SYDVKM, per germline. J was trimmed by 8 bases and V by 5 bases; bases with no gene match: 9.

The chain has TRBV27 and TRBJ2-7, with D possibly TRBD2 on 5 matching bases. The CDR3 sequence is 15 residues long. Per germline, CDR1 MNHEY and CDR2 SMNVEV (reference sequence). V was clipped by 0 bases and J by 5 bases, with 14 bases between them. The CDR3 DNA sequence: TGTGCCAGCAGTTTATCGAGGGCGAGGTTCCACGAGCAGTACTTC. Translating gives CASSLSRARFHEQYF.

J is TRBJ2-1 and V is TRBV11-1; D may be TRBD2 (5 bases). Germline values: CDR1 SGHAT, CDR2 FQDESV (reference sequence). The CDR3 extends over 14 amino acids. The V end lost 3 bases, the J end lost 4 bases, and 10 bases lay between the germline ends. The CDR3 nucleotides read TGTGCCAGCAGCTTGCGGGTCGATTACAATGAGCAGTTCTTC. It yields the protein CASSLRVDYNEQFF.

The rearrangement uses TRBV7-9 and TRBJ1-2; D not resolved. This CDR3 spans 14 amino acids. The V gene lost 2 bases and the J gene lost 6 bases, with 13 bases spanning the gap. Germline lookup yields CDR1 SEHNR and CDR2 FQNEAQ (reference sequence). For the CDR3, the DNA is TGTGCCAGCAGCTTATCCTCTCGGACGGATGGCTACACCTTC. Its translation is CASSLSSRTDGYTF.

The V and J genes are TRBV4-2 and TRBJ2-5; tentative D call: TRBD2 (6 bases). Trimming left V 2 bases short and J 2 bases short, with 15 bases between. The CDR3 runs 16 residues. Germline CDR1 reads LGHNA; CDR2 reads YNFKEQ. CDR3 loop: CASSQPLASAQETQYF. CDR3 in DNA: TGTGCCAGCAGCCAACCCTTGGCTAGCGCGCAAGAGACCCAGTACTTC.

This chain uses TRBV2 with TRBJ1-2; perhaps TRBD1 as D (6 bases). Germline V gives CDR1 SNHLY, CDR2 FYNNEI. The CDR3 contains 14 residues. Trimming removed 8 bases at V and 6 bases at J, with 19 bases between. CDR3 DNA: TGTGCCAGCTCCGACGTCTTCAGGACAGATGGCTACACCTTC. Protein product: CASSDVFRTDGYTF.

The CDR3: CASIRGTGGTEAFF. CDR3 bases: TGTGCCAGCATCCGGGGGACAGGGGGAACTGAAGCTTTCTTT. The V call is TRBV28, the J call TRBJ1-1, with 11 bases fitting TRBD1. The CDR3 contains 14 residues. V was clipped by 7 bases and J by 5 bases; unmatched bases: 6. Per germline, CDR1 MDHEN and CDR2 SYDVKM.

A word on this clone: This probably arose from a read error, given a far larger clone one base away. V gene TRBV7-8 combines with J gene TRBJ1-5, with D hard to call. Germline loops: CDR1 SGHVS, CDR2 FQNEAQ. This CDR3 has 13 residues. The ends were cut back, 0 bases at V and 5 bases at J, with 5 bases in the middle. The CDR3 region has the DNA TGTGCCAGCAGCTTAGCGCAGGATCAGCCCCAGCATTTT. Residues: CASSLAQDQPQHF.

The V call is TRBV27, the J call TRBJ2-3, with D maybe TRBD1 (5 bases). V was shortened by 7 bases and J by 0 bases, with 11 bases between the two germline ends. Germline V gene lookup returns CDR1 MNHEY and CDR2 SMNVEV (reference sequence). The CDR3 consists of 14 residues. The DNA for the CDR3 is TGTGCCAGCAAAACGTCAGGGAGCACAGATACGCAGTATTTT. This sequence encodes CASKTSGSTDTQYF.

This clone was found a few times. The chain is built from TRBV19 and TRBJ2-2; D gene ambiguous. In germline, CDR1 is LNHDA, CDR2 SQIVND (reference sequence). Trimming pared 5 bases from V and 6 bases from J, leaving 4 bases between. This CDR3 comprises 11 residues. The CDR3: CASSGAGELFF. DNA of the CDR3: TGTGCCAGTAGTGGGGCCGGGGAGCTGTTTTTT.

This chain joins TRBV11-3 and TRBJ2-5, with D tentatively TRBD1 (6 bases). The CDR3 is 14 amino acids. CDR1 and CDR2 (germline): SGHNT, YENEEA. V shed 5 bases and J shed 0 bases, with 10 bases lying between them. The CDR3 DNA is TGTGCCAGCAGCCACACAGGGTACCAAGAGACCCAGTACTTC. Translation gives CASSHTGYQETQYF.

The chain couples TRBV28 to TRBJ1-5; D is unresolved. Germline V gene data show CDR1 as MDHEN and CDR2 as SYDVKM. The CDR3 is 14 amino acids. V was cut by 4 bases and J by 5 bases, with 12 bases left in between. DNA for the CDR3: TGTGCCAGCAGTTCCGACGGATCCTATCAGCCCCAGCATTTT. It specifies CASSSDGSYQPQHF.

This chain connects TRBV27 to TRBJ2-7; possibly TRBD1 for D (5 bases). Germline CDR1 reads MNHEY; CDR2 reads SMNVEV (reference sequence). Trimming stripped 6 bases from V and 2 bases from J, with 11 bases between. This CDR3 has 13 residues. CDR3 nucleotide sequence: TGTGCCAGCAGGGCGACAGCTACCTACGAGCAGTACTTC. This encodes CASRATATYEQYF.

This clone was observed at least ten times. The chain carries TRBV27 and TRBJ2-4; D remains ambiguous. Germline values: CDR1 MNHEY, CDR2 SMNVEV (reference sequence). Trimming took off 4 bases at V and 4 bases at J, with 20 bases between the two ends. The CDR3 contains 17 residues. CDR3 amino acids: CASSSAPGSRIKNIQYF. CDR3 nucleotides: TGTGCCAGCAGTTCAGCCCCCGGGTCCAGAATTAAAAACATTCAGTACTTC.

The V and J genes are TRBV7-3 and TRBJ2-3; 10 bases agree with TRBD2. Germline CDR1 reads SGHTA; CDR2 reads FQGTGA. The CDR3 runs 17 residues. The trim removed 3 bases at V and 3 bases at J, leaving 9 bases unmatched. This chain's CDR3 is CASSFIPSSGSTDTQYF. CDR3 DNA: TGTGCCAGCAGCTTCATTCCCTCTAGCGGGAGTACAGATACGCAGTATTTT.

This chain joins TRBV7-9 and TRBJ1-3, with 7 bases fitting TRBD1. This CDR3 contains 16 residues. Germline CDR1 reads SEHNR; CDR2 reads FQNEAQ (reference sequence). The ends lost 5 bases at V and 2 bases at J; junction bases unmatched: 9. The CDR3 DNA follows: TGTGCCAGCAGCCCCCGTGGAACAGGGGCTGGAAACACCATATATTTT. Encoded protein: CASSPRGTGAGNTIYF.

The genes are TRBV19 and TRBJ2-1, with D perhaps TRBD2 (6 bases). V was pared by 6 bases and J by 3 bases, with 6 bases between. Germline values: CDR1 LNHDA, CDR2 SQIVND (reference sequence). The CDR3 has 12 residues. The CDR3, as DNA: TGTGCCAGTAGGGACTACTACAATGAGCAGTTCTTC. It specifies CASRDYYNEQFF.

The chain links TRBV10-3 to TRBJ2-1, with D maybe TRBD1 (6 bases). Per the germline V gene, CDR1 is ENHRY and CDR2 is SYGVKD. The CDR3 covers 14 residues. Trimming stripped 4 bases from V and 0 bases from J, with 7 bases between. CDR3 region: CAISGTASYNEQFF. CDR3 nucleotide sequence: TGTGCCATCAGTGGGACAGCCTCCTACAATGAGCAGTTCTTC.

Only one count was recorded for this clone. Other nucleotide sequences in the sample specify the same CDR3. The V and J genes are TRBV29-1 and TRBJ2-7, with D uncertain. Trimming took 3 bases from V and 1 from J, leaving 4 bases between them. CDR1 is SQVTM and CDR2 is ANQGSEA in the germline V gene. CDR3 length: 11 amino acids. CDR3 sequence: CSVEASYEQYF. The DNA of the CDR3 is TGCAGCGTTGAGGCTTCCTACGAGCAGTACTTC.

This chain uses TRBV5-1 with TRBJ1-1, with a weak D call TRBD1 (5 bases). Trimming pared 0 bases from V and 3 bases from J, leaving 12 bases between. The CDR3 sequence is 15 residues long. CDR1 is SGHRS and CDR2 is YFSETQ in the germline V gene. CDR3 region: CASSLVPGTHTEAFF. The CDR3 nucleotides read TGCGCCAGCAGCTTGGTTCCGGGGACCCACACTGAAGCTTTCTTT.

Ten or more counts support this clone. The chain couples TRBV9 to TRBJ2-1; D may be TRBD2 (6 bases). This CDR3 is 15 amino acids long. Germline CDR1 SGDLS, CDR2 YYNGEE. V was cut by 0 bases and J by 3 bases, with 10 bases left in between. CDR3 DNA: TGTGCCAGCAGCGTAGGGGGCGGGATCTACAATGAGCAGTTCTTC. Translation gives CASSVGGGIYNEQFF.

This chain links TRBV15 with TRBJ2-2; D not resolved. The CDR3 covers 17 residues. Trimming shortened V by 0 bases and J by 4 bases, and 15 bases separated the two germline ends. Germline values: CDR1 LNHNV, CDR2 YYDKDF (reference sequence). CDR3 region: CATSRDRYAVGTGELFF. CDR3 coding DNA: TGTGCCACCAGCAGAGATCGATATGCGGTTGGCACCGGGGAGCTGTTTTTT.